Sequencing of this T cell receptor beta chain was carried out in a study of TIL therapy for anti-PD-1-resistant metastatic lung cancer. Study-wide background: Four tumors were EGFR-mutant and two were ALK-rearranged. Study results and caveats: Treatment-naive, never-smoker and oncogene-addicted patients were overrepresented in this highly selected cohort.

Notes on this clone: Its antigen is not identified.

Sequencing used immunoSEQ v3. Survey-level samples got 2 million to 2.5 million read pairs; deep-level samples got roughly 4.5-6.5 million. Only in-frame clones appear in the TCRdb table, and some are missing; sequencing was by immunoSEQ multiplex PCR. The data show about 55,000 clones, 75% to 90% seen once. V lost 2 bases to trimming and J lost 6 bases, with 10 bases between them. CDR1 is MDHEN, CDR2 SYDVKM, per germline. This CDR3 contains 13 residues. This sample's time point: pre-treatment sample, taken before nivolumab and TIL therapy. Patients were adults with stage 4 NSCLC. Material: blood, obtained at baseline. The source of this sequence is a person between 25 and 79 years old with non-small cell lung cancer. The chain carries TRBV28 and TRBJ1-1; no definite D call. Written as DNA, the CDR3 is TGTGCCAGCAGTTTAACTCGGGGATCTGAAGCTTTCTTT. Protein product: CASSLTRGSEAFF.